This T cell receptor beta chain comes out of a study of shared clonotypes between healthy human individuals. Study outcomes and limitations: Represented diversity, genetic and exposure-history alike, was limited by few donors.

Several immunoSEQ 96-well plates shared each subset's DNA, each plate a replicate. Data came from immunoSEQ multiplex PCR; TCRdb stores just in-frame clones and leaves some out. The sample consists of a few million clones, about 92% of them appearing once. Both subsets, CD45RA+ naive and CD45RA-negative memory, were split from the CD4+ cells. This clone was seen more than once but under ten times. Its target is unknown. Trimming took off 6 bases at V and 0 bases at J, with 9 bases between the two ends. Looked up from germline, CDR1 is SNHLY and CDR2 is FYNNEI. The CDR3 has 14 residues. The chain couples TRBV2 to TRBJ1-5; D gene unclear. The TCR comes from a man younger than 30 in good health. Some clones in this sample may be carry-over from other donors' samples. The source material was naive CD4+ T cells from PBMCs. Subset of the sample: CD45RA+ positively selected. CDR3 residues: CASSPVLSNQPQHF. The CDR3 DNA sequence: TGTGCCAGCAGCCCGGTCCTTAGCAATCAGCCCCAGCATTTT.